These 10 T cell receptor beta chains share one sample of origin, sequenced in a study of cytomegalovirus exposure and HLA in healthy donors. TCRdb keeps only in-frame clones here, not all; method: immunoSEQ multiplex PCR. The profile covers about 150,000 clones, with approximately 82% appearing a single time and about 32% taken by the ten largest. The sequenced sample consisted of PBMCs. These receptors were collected from a man younger than 40 in good health and CMV-seropositive.

This chain joins TRBV7-2 and TRBJ1-2, with D perhaps TRBD1 (6 bases). Between the trimmed V and J ends, which lost 3 bases and 7 bases, there was a span of 15 bases. This CDR3 comprises 14 residues. Germline-derived CDR1 and CDR2 are SGHTA and FQGNSA. Here the CDR3 DNA reads TGTGCCAGCAGCTTGGCCGGGGGGCAACCTGGCTACACCTTC. It yields the protein CASSLAGGQPGYTF.

This clone showed up just a few times. This chain connects TRBV14 to TRBJ1-1; D gene unclear. The CDR3 totals 12 residues. Germline loops: CDR1 SGHDN, CDR2 FVKESK. V was shortened by 8 bases and J by 11 bases, with 18 bases between the two germline ends. This CDR3 reads CASGEGHGRAFF. The CDR3 bases are TGTGCCAGCGGAGAGGGTCACGGCCGGGCTTTCTTT.

The chain combines TRBV5-1 with TRBJ2-2, with 11 bases lining up with TRBD2. The V gene's germline CDR1 is SGHRS and CDR2 YFSETQ. Losses at the gene ends were 2 bases for V and 3 bases for J; bases not matched to a gene: 6. The CDR3 has 17 residues. The CDR3 loop reads CASSFTGTSGYTGELFF. The CDR3 coding sequence is TGCGCCAGCAGCTTTACCGGGACTAGCGGATACACCGGGGAGCTGTTTTTT.

V usage is TRBV5-8 and J usage is TRBJ1-5; D not certain. Germline CDR1 reads SGHTS; CDR2 reads YDEGEE. Trimming took 0 bases from V and 0 from J, leaving 10 bases between them. The CDR3 is 16 residues long. CDR3 in amino acids: CASSLARGISNQPQHF. The CDR3 region has the DNA TGTGCCAGCAGCTTGGCCAGAGGGATTAGCAATCAGCCCCAGCATTTT.

The V and J genes are TRBV7-9 and TRBJ1-2, with 8 bases that match TRBD1. V lost 6 bases to trimming and J lost 5 bases; unmatched junction nucleotides: 11. The CDR3 has 15 residues. Germline V gene data show CDR1 as SEHNR and CDR2 as FQNEAQ (reference sequence). Written as DNA, the CDR3 is TGTGCCAGCAGTTTCTCAGGGGGCGGAGGGTATGGCTACACCTTC. Protein product: CASSFSGGGGYGYTF.

The chain couples TRBV21-1 to TRBJ2-2; the table's D call TRBD2 went unverified against the DNA. TRBV21-1 is shown as a pseudogene. The CDR3 is 16 amino acids. For the CDR3, the DNA is TGTGCCAGCAGCAAAGTTCGCCCCGGGAACACCGGGGAGCTGTTTTTT. This sequence encodes CASSKVRPGNTGELFF.

J is TRBJ2-3 and V is TRBV11-2; 7 nucleotides agree with TRBD1. Germline CDR1 SGHAT, CDR2 FQNNGV. The CDR3 sequence is 14 residues long. Germline trimming cut 5 bases from V and 2 bases from J; bases unmatched to any gene: 4. CDR3 in amino acids: CASSRDRATDTQYF. The CDR3 DNA reads as TGTGCCAGCAGCCGCGACAGGGCCACAGATACGCAGTATTTT.

The CDR3 bases are TGCGCCAGCAGCCCCGGGGAGGGGAGGATTGGAGCTTTCTTT. Translating gives CASSPGEGRIGAFF. This chain uses TRBV4-1 with TRBJ1-1; perhaps TRBD1 as D (5 bases). There are 14 residues in the CDR3. Deletions cut 4 bases from V and 10 bases from J, with 19 bases between. The germline V gene encodes CDR1 MGHRA and CDR2 YSYEKL.

There are a few counts of this clone. The chain carries TRBV4-3 and TRBJ1-2; D might be TRBD1 (6 bases). The CDR3 loop spans 13 amino acids. Trimming shortened V by 0 bases and J by 12 bases, and 14 bases separated the two germline ends. Germline CDR1 reads LGHNA; CDR2 reads YSLEER. CDR3 sequence (DNA): TGCGCCAGCAGCCAAGAAGGGACACGGCCACACACCTTC. It is translated as CASSQEGTRPHTF.

This chain connects TRBV5-1 to TRBJ1-5; D is ambiguous. Between the trimmed V and J ends, which lost 2 bases and 5 bases, there was a span of 14 bases. CDR3 length: 15 residues. Germline CDR1 is SGHRS and CDR2 is YFSETQ. The CDR3 is CASSFGGRDDQPQHF. In nucleotides, the CDR3 is TGCGCCAGCAGCTTTGGAGGGAGGGATGATCAGCCCCAGCATTTT.